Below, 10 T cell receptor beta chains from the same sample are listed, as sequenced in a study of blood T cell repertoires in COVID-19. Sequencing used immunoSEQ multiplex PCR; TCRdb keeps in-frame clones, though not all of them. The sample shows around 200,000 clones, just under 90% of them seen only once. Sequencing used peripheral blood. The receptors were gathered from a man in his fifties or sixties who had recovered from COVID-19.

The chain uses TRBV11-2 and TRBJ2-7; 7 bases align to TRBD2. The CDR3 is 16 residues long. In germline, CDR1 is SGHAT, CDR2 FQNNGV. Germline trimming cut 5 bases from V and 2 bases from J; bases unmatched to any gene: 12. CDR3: CASSREGAGFPYEQYF. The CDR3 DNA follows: TGTGCCAGCAGCCGGGAAGGAGCGGGATTCCCCTACGAGCAGTACTTC.

CDR3 coding DNA: TGTGCCAGCAATTCCCTCGGAGGGGCCTCCTACGAGCAGTACTTC. Translating it yields CASNSLGGASYEQYF. The chain recombines TRBV6-5 with TRBJ2-7; the D gene is possibly TRBD2 (6 bases). The ends were cut back, 7 bases at V and 0 bases at J, with 16 bases in the middle. The CDR3 spans 15 residues. Germline CDR1 is MNHEY and CDR2 is SVGAGI.

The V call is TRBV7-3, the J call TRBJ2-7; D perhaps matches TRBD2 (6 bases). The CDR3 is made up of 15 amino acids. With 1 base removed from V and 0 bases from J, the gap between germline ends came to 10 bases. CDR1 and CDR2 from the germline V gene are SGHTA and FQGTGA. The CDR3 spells CASSLILANSYEQYF. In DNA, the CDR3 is TGTGCCAGCAGCTTAATTCTAGCGAACTCCTACGAGCAGTACTTC.

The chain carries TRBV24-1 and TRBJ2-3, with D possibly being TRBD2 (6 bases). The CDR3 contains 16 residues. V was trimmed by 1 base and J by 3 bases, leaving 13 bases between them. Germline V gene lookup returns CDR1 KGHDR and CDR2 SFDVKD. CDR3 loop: CATSDFGGSGTDTQYF. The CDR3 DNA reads TGTGCCACCAGTGATTTCGGAGGGAGTGGGACAGATACGCAGTATTTT.

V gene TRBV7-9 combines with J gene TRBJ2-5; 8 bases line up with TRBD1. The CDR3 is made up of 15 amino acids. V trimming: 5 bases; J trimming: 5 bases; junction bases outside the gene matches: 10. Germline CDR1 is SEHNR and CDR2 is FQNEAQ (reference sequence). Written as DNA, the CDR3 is TGTGCCAGCAGCCCCAGGACAGGGCTGGATGAGACCCAGTACTTC. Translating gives CASSPRTGLDETQYF.

CDR3 sequence (DNA): TGTGCCAGTAGTATTGGGGGACAGGTGGTTGAAGCTTTCTTT. This sequence encodes CASSIGGQVVEAFF. The V call is TRBV19, the J call TRBJ1-1, with TRBD1 identical over 8 bases. Per germline, CDR1 LNHDA and CDR2 SQIVND (reference sequence). The V and J ends lost 3 bases and 7 bases, in that order; junction bases with no gene match: 7. The CDR3 spans 14 residues. The entire variable domain, with the rest obtained from reference TRBV19 and TRBJ1-1, is as follows: DGGITQSPKYLFRKEGQNVTLSCEQNLNHDAMYWYRQDPGQGLRLIYYSQIVNDFQKGDIAEGYSVSREKKESFPLTVTSAQKNPTAFYLCASSIGGQVVEAFFGQGTRLTVV.

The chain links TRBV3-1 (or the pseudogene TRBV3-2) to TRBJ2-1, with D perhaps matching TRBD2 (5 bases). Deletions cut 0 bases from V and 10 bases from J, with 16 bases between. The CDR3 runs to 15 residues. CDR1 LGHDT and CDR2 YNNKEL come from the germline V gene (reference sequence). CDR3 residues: CASSQDYPGLREQFF. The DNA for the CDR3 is TGTGCCAGCAGCCAAGATTACCCGGGGTTACGGGAGCAGTTCTTC.

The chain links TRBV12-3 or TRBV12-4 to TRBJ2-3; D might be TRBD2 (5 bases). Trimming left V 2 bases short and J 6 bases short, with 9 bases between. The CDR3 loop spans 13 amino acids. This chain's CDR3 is CASSLISGDTQYF. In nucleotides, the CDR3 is TGTGCCAGCAGTTTAATTTCGGGGGATACGCAGTATTTT.

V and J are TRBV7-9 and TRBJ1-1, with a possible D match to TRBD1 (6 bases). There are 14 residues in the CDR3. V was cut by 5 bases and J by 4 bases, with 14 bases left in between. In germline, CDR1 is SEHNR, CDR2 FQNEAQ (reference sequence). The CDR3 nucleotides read TGTGCCAGCAGCCGTGGACAGCTTCCCACTGAAGCTTTCTTT. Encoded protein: CASSRGQLPTEAFF.

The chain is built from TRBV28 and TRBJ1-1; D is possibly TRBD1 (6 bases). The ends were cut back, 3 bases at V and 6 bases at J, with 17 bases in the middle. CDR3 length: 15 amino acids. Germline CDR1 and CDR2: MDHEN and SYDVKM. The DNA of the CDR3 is TGTGCCAGCAGTTTTAGGGGGGGCGTACGCGCTGAAGCTTTCTTT. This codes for CASSFRGGVRAEAFF. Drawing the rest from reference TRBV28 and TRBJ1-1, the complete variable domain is DVKVTQSSRYLVKRTGEKVFLECVQDMDHENMFWYRQDPGLGLRLIYFSYDVKMKEKGDIPEGYSVSREKKERFSLILESASTNQTSMYLCASSFRGGVRAEAFFGQGTRLTVV.